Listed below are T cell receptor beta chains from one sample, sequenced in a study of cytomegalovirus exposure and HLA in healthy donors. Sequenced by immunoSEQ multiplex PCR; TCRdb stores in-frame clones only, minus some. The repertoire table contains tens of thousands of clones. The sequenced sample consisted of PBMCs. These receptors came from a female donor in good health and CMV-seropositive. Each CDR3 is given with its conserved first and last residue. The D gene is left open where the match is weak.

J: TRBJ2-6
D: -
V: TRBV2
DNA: TGTGCCAGCAGAGGAGGGGCTGGGGCCAACGTCCTGACTTTC
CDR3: CASRGGAGANVLTF

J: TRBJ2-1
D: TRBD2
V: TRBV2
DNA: TGTGCCAGCAGAGAGCGGGAGGGCCGTGGGCAGTTCTTC
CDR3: CASREREGRGQFF

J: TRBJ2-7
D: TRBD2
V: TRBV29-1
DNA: TGCAGCGTTGAAGTCACGGGGGGATCCTACGAGCAGTACTTC
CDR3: CSVEVTGGSYEQYF

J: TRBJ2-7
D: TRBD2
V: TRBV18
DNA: TGTGCCAGCTCACCCGGGACTAGCGGGGGGAAAGAGCAGTACTTC
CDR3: CASSPGTSGGKEQYF

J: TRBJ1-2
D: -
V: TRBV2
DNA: TGTGCCAGCAGTCGGATCCAGGGGAATGGCTACACCTTC
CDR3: CASSRIQGNGYTF

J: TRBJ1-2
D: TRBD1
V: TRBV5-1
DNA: TGCGCCAGCAGCTCCGGACAGGGTTATGGCTACACCTTC
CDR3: CASSSGQGYGYTF

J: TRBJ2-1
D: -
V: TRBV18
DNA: TGTGCCAGCTCACCAACCCAGTCATACAATGAGCAGTTCTTC
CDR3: CASSPTQSYNEQFF

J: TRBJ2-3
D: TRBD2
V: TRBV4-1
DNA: TGCGCCAGCCTCAAGGAGGCTAGCGGATCCACAGATACGCAGTATTTT
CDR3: CASLKEASGSTDTQYF

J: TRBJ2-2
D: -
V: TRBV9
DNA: TGTGCCAGCAGCGTAGCACAACAGAACACCGGGGAGCTGTTTTTT
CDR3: CASSVAQQNTGELFF

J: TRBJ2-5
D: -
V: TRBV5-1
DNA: TGCGCCAGCAGCAAAGGTAGGGGGGGGGCGTACCAAGAGACCCAGTACTTC
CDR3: CASSKGRGGAYQETQYF

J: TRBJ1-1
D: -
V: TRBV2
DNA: TGTGCCAGCAGTGCCTTGAGAGGGAACACTGAAGCTTTCTTT
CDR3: CASSALRGNTEAFF

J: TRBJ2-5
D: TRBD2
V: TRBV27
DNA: TGTGCCAGCAGTCGACACGCGCTCCGGGGGGTAGAGACCCAGTACTTC
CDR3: CASSRHALRGVETQYF

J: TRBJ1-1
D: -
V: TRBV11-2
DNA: TGTGCCAGCAGCTTAGATGAGTGGCGGGGTCGCACTGAAGCTTTCTTT
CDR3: CASSLDEWRGRTEAFF

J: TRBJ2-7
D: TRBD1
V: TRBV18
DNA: TGTGCCAGCTCAGACAGGGAAGCCTACGAGCAGTACTTC
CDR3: CASSDREAYEQYF

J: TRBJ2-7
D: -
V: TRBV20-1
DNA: TGCAGTGCTAGTCAGGGAAACGAGCAGTACTTC
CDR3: CSASQGNEQYF

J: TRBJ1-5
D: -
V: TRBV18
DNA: TGTGCCAGCTCGCCCGGGAGGGATCAGCCCCAGCATTTT
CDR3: CASSPGRDQPQHF

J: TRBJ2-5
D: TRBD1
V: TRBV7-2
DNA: TGTGCCAGCAGCTTAGAGACAGGGATGAAGACCCAGTACTTC
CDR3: CASSLETGMKTQYF

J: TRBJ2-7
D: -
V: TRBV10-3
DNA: TGTGCCATCAGTTTACAGAGCTCCTACGAGCAGTACTTC
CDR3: CAISLQSSYEQYF

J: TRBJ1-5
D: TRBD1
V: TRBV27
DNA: TGTGCCAGCAGTCTAGGACAGGGGTCGTCGGGGCAGCCCCAGCATTTT
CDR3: CASSLGQGSSGQPQHF

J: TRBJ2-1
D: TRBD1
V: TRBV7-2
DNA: TGTGCCAGCAGCTCCGGGACAGGGACCTACAATGAGCAGTTCTTC
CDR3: CASSSGTGTYNEQFF

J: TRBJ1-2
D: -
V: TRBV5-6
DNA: TGTGCCAGCAGCTTGGTGGCCCTTAACTATGGCTACACCTTC
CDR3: CASSLVALNYGYTF

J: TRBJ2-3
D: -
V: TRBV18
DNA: TGTGCCAGCTCACCATATCTTCGGGAGAATTGGGGCACAGATACGCAGTATTTT
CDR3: CASSPYLRENWGTDTQYF

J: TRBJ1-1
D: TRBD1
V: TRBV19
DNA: TGTGCCAGTAGGAAACCTTCCAGGGGGTTCGATGCTTTCTTT
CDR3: CASRKPSRGFDAFF

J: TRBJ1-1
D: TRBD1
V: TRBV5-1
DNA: TGCGCCAGCAGCTGGGGACAGGATAAGGGTGAAGCTTTCTTT
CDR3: CASSWGQDKGEAFF

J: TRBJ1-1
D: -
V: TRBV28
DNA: TGTGCCAGCAGTTTATCGTATAGGAGCATGAACACTGAAGCTTTCTTT
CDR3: CASSLSYRSMNTEAFF

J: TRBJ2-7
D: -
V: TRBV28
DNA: TGTGCCAGCAGTTCGTGGGGGGAAGAAACCTACGAGCAGTACTTC
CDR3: CASSSWGEETYEQYF

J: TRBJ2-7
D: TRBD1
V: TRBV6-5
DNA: TGTGCCAGCAGTCCTCGACAGGGGGGGATATACGAGCAGTACTTC
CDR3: CASSPRQGGIYEQYF

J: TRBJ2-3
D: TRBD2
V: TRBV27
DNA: TGTGCCAGCAGTTTATTACTAGCGGGTTTCCCCACAGATACGCAGTATTTT
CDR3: CASSLLLAGFPTDTQYF

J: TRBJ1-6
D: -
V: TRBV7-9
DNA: TGTGCCAGCAGCTTAGCGTGGGGGGAAAGTTCACCCCTCCACTTT
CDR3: CASSLAWGESSPLHF

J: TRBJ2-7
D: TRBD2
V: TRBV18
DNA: TGTGCCAGCTCACCATTTAGCGGGAGCACAGGGTACGAGCAGTACTTC
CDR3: CASSPFSGSTGYEQYF

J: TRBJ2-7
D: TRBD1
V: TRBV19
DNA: TGTGCCAGTAGTATAGGAGGGGGCTTCGGTTCCTACGAGCAGTACTTC
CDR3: CASSIGGGFGSYEQYF

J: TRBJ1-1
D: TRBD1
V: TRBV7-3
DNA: TGTGCCAGCAGCTTAAGTGCATCGGGGGCAGGGGGAGACACTGAAGCTTTCTTT
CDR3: CASSLSASGAGGDTEAFF

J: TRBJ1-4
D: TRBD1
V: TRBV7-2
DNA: TGTGCCAGCAGCAGGGACAGGGGACCTAATGAAAAACTGTTTTTT
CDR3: CASSRDRGPNEKLFF

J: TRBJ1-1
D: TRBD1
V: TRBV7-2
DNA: TGTGCCAGCAGCTTACAGGGGGGGAACACTGAAGCTTTCTTT
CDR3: CASSLQGGNTEAFF

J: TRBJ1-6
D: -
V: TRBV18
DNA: TGTGCCAGCTCATTTTCCGGGACAAGAGTTTCACCCCTCCACTTT
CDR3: CASSFSGTRVSPLHF

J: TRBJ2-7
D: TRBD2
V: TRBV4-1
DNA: TGCGCCAGCAGCCAAGTCGGGTCACTAGCGGACGCCTACGAGCAGTACTTC
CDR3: CASSQVGSLADAYEQYF

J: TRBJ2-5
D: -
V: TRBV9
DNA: TGTGCCAGCAGCGTAGGGGCCCCTAGCTGGGAGACCCAGTACTTC
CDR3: CASSVGAPSWETQYF

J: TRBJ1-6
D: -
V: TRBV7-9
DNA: TGTGCCAGCAGCTGGGGGGGTGACGATTCACCCCTCCACTTT
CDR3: CASSWGGDDSPLHF

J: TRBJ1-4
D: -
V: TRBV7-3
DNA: TGTGCCAGCAGCTTAAATCTCTCGACGGGGGGCCGTAATGAAAAACTGTTTTTT
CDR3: CASSLNLSTGGRNEKLFF

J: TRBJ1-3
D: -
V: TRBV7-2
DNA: TGTGCCAGCGGCCTTGACACGGGGTCTGGAAACACCATATATTTT
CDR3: CASGLDTGSGNTIYF

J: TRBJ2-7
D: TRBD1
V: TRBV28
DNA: TGTGCCAGTAGACAGGGAAGGGAGCAGTACTTC
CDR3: CASRQGREQYF